The clone carrying this T cell receptor (beta chain) came up many times. Its antigen is not identified. The data were taken from a study of CD8 T cells in ankylosing spondylitis. J lost 3 bases, V lost 0 bases, and 6 bases had no gene match. Germline V gene data show CDR1 as KGHSH and CDR2 as LQKENI. The CDR3 is made up of 16 amino acids. Libraries for TCR beta were made by quantitative 5'-RACE with molecular barcodes. TCRdb reprocessed the 5' RACE reads with MiXCR, giving one entry per CDR3 protein. This table holds 450,000 to 550,000 distinct CDR3 sequences, roughly 5% found once. Overall study findings and caveats: Clones that were linked to disease were CD8+ and were relatively rare in peripheral blood. Some of the motif variants had earlier been found in reactive arthritis patients' fluid and blood. Characteristic of ankylosing spondylitis blood, it appeared, was a TCR beta motif comprising roughly 8 highly homologous variants. Reportedly, matched ankylosing spondylitis synovial fluid was significantly enriched for disease-linked clones.

The chain carries TRBV18 and TRBJ2-3; 7 bases agree with TRBD2. Sequenced material: blood, either unsorted or a sorted T cell fraction (not recorded which). The sequence was collected from a male donor with ankylosing spondylitis. For the CDR3, the DNA is TGTGCCAGCTCACCACCTGCTAGCGGCCCTACAGATACGCAGTATTTT. It is translated as CASSPPASGPTDTQYF.